The 27 T cell receptor beta chains below all came from one sample that was sequenced in a study of blood T cells in healthy people across ages. For the second PCR, which ran for roughly 6 to 12 cycles, a sample-barcoded 5' primer and a J-beta primer mix were used. TCRdb recomputed calls from the 5' RACE reads with MiXCR, one row per CDR3 protein. This sample carries 1.5 million to 2 million distinct CDR3 sequences, about 35% of them seen once, and the ten largest clones take around 11%. Sequencing used blood. These receptors all come from a woman under 40 in good health.

This clonotype was seen ten or more times. V usage is TRBV2 and J usage is TRBJ2-7; the D gene is possibly TRBD2 (6 bases). The CDR3 totals 13 residues. Trimming took off 4 bases at V and 4 bases at J, with 11 bases between the two ends. Germline loops: CDR1 SNHLY, CDR2 FYNNEI. CDR3 sequence (DNA): TGTGCCAGCAGTGCACAGGAGGGTTACGAGCAGTACTTC. Translated: CASSAQEGYEQYF. Using reference TRBV2 and TRBJ2-7 for the parts outside the CDR3, the full variable domain is EPEVTQTPSHQVTQMGQEVILRCVPISNHLYFYWYRQILGQKVEFLVSFYNNEISEKSEIFDDQFSVERPDGSNFTLKIRSTKLEDSAMYFCASSAQEGYEQYFGPGTRLTVT.

The gene calls are TRBV9 and TRBJ2-3; D possibly corresponds to TRBD2 (5 bases). The length of the CDR3 is 15 residues. The V end was cut by 0 bases, the J end by 5 bases, with 13 bases between. Germline CDR1 SGDLS, CDR2 YYNGEE. The DNA for the CDR3 is TGTGCCAGCAGCGTAGAAAGGAAGAGGGTAGATACGCAGTATTTT. Translation: CASSVERKRVDTQYF.

J is TRBJ2-7 and V is TRBV6-1; 9 nucleotides align to TRBD2. The V gene's germline CDR1 is MNHNS and CDR2 SASEGT. The V and J ends lost 1 base and 4 bases, in that order; junction bases with no gene match: 5. CDR3 length: 15 residues. CDR3 bases: TGTGCCAGCAGTGAAGGCGGGGGGGCGGGGTACGAGCAGTACTTC. Its translation is CASSEGGGAGYEQYF.

This clonotype was detected ten times or more. The chain uses TRBV7-3 and TRBJ2-1; a weak D match, TRBD1 (6 bases). The germline V gene has CDR1 SGHTA and CDR2 FQGTGA. Trimming shortened V by 4 bases and J by 8 bases, and 15 bases separated the two germline ends. This CDR3 contains 14 residues. The DNA for the CDR3 is TGTGCCAGCAGCTACGGGCCACAGGGCTATGAGCAGTTCTTC. Amino acid sequence: CASSYGPQGYEQFF.

The table lists this clonotype with a few counts. The V call is TRBV15, the J call TRBJ2-1; weak D call: TRBD2 (5 bases). CDR1 is LNHNV, CDR2 YYDKDF, per germline (reference sequence). CDR3 length: 15 residues. V lost 1 base to trimming and J lost 5 bases, with 12 bases between them. The CDR3 DNA reads as TGTGCCACCAGCAGAGCGCTAGCTCCCAACAATGAGCAGTTCTTC. Protein product: CATSRALAPNNEQFF.

The sample holds a few counts of this clonotype. J is TRBJ1-5 and V is TRBV27; D ambiguous. The CDR3 runs 16 residues. V was cut by 5 bases and J by 6 bases, with 20 bases left in between. Per germline, CDR1 MNHEY and CDR2 SMNVEV (reference sequence). In nucleotides, the CDR3 is TGTGCCAGCAGTCCCTCGTCCTCTCCGGGTGGTCAGCCCCAGCATTTT. The encoded protein is CASSPSSSPGGQPQHF.

This clonotype has more than one count but fewer than ten. CDR3 nucleotides: TGTGCCAGCAGCTTCAGGGTGGTGGGCAATGAGCAGTTCTTC. It encodes CASSFRVVGNEQFF. The gene calls are TRBV7-2 and TRBJ2-1, with D possibly being TRBD1 (5 bases). This CDR3 has 14 amino acids. The V gene lost 3 bases and the J gene lost 6 bases, with 12 bases spanning the gap. Germline-derived CDR1 and CDR2 are SGHTA and FQGNSA.

The chain carries TRBV25-1 and TRBJ2-2, with TRBD2 matching 12 bases. Unmatched junction bases numbered 6, after V lost 7 bases and J lost 0 bases. Germline loops: CDR1 MGHDK, CDR2 SYGVNS. The CDR3 length is 17 residues. This CDR3 reads CASTRTSGEANTGELFF. The CDR3 DNA is TGTGCCAGCACCAGGACTAGCGGGGAGGCGAACACCGGGGAGCTGTTTTTT.

The genes are TRBV6-1 and TRBJ1-5; the D gene is possibly TRBD1 (5 bases). Germline lookup yields CDR1 MNHNS and CDR2 SASEGT. The CDR3 length is 15 residues. Trimming left V 1 base short and J 2 bases short, with 9 bases between. The DNA of the CDR3 is TGTGCCAGCAGTGAAGTGTGGGGACGCAATCAGCCCCAGCATTTT. This sequence encodes CASSEVWGRNQPQHF.

The J gene is TRBJ2-1, the V gene TRBV11-2; D possibly uses TRBD1 or TRBD2 (6 bases each). Germline assignment: CDR1 SGHAT and CDR2 FQNNGV. The CDR3 is made up of 16 amino acids. V was cut by 8 bases and J by 2 bases, with 19 bases left in between. The CDR3: CASGYSTGATYNEQFF. Written as DNA, the CDR3 is TGTGCCAGCGGCTACAGCACGGGGGCCACCTACAATGAGCAGTTCTTC.

The V call is TRBV5-1, the J call TRBJ2-3; D is unclear. Germline loops: CDR1 SGHRS, CDR2 YFSETQ. V was pared by 4 bases and J by 5 bases, with 11 bases between. The CDR3 is 13 amino acids. The CDR3 region has the DNA TGCGCCAGCAGCCTGCTACAAATAGATACGCAGTATTTT. This codes for CASSLLQIDTQYF.

The chain joins TRBV4-1 to TRBJ1-2, with 10 positions matching TRBD1. This CDR3 has 17 residues. Germline CDR1 is MGHRA and CDR2 is YSYEKL. J gave up 2 bases and V 1 base, and 7 bases lay outside the gene matches. CDR3 sequence reads: CASSQAPGQGMNYGYTF. The CDR3 bases are TGCGCCAGCAGCCAAGCACCGGGACAGGGGATGAACTATGGCTACACCTTC.

About this clonotype itself: A much larger clone differs by one base, so this may be a read error. The chain employs TRBV10-3 and TRBJ2-7; perhaps TRBD2 as D (6 bases). The J call may be wrong; the DNA end is better matched by TRBJ2-5. There are 14 residues in the CDR3. CDR1 is ENHRY and CDR2 is SYGVKD in the germline V gene. CDR3 bases: TGTGCCATCAGTGAAACTAGCAGACGAGAGACCCAGTACTTC. Protein: CAISETSRRETQYF.

This clonotype has ten or more counts. The chain employs TRBV29-1 and TRBJ2-5; the match to TRBD1 covers 9 bases. Unmatched junction bases numbered 10, after V lost 7 bases and J lost 4 bases. There are 14 residues in the CDR3. CDR1 is SQVTM, CDR2 ANQGSEA, per germline. The CDR3 DNA reads as TGCAGCGCCAACCCGGGACAGGGTATAGAGACCCAGTACTTC. It translates to CSANPGQGIETQYF.

The chain joins TRBV5-1 to TRBJ2-2, with TRBD2 identical over 11 bases. The junction had 11 bases not matched to a gene; V was cut back by 4 bases and J by 6 bases. CDR1 SGHRS and CDR2 YFSETQ come from the germline V gene. The CDR3 is 17 amino acids. The CDR3 sequence: CASSPTLTSGGSGELFF. The CDR3 coding sequence is TGCGCCAGCAGCCCTACCCTAACTAGCGGGGGATCCGGGGAGCTGTTTTTT.

This chain links TRBV7-8 with TRBJ2-3, with 10 nucleotides matching TRBD2. Germline trimming cut 5 bases from V and 2 bases from J; bases unmatched to any gene: 10. The CDR3 totals 17 residues. CDR1 and CDR2 from the germline V gene are SGHVS and FQNEAQ. This chain's CDR3 is CASSPSSSGRNTDTQYF. The CDR3 coding sequence is TGTGCCAGCAGCCCCTCCTCTAGCGGGAGAAACACAGATACGCAGTATTTT.

This rearrangement joins TRBV7-3 to TRBJ2-1; D perhaps matches TRBD1 (5 bases). Germline lookup yields CDR1 SGHTA and CDR2 FQGTGA. The CDR3 consists of 13 residues. Trimming left V 5 bases short and J 8 bases short, with 13 bases between. The chain's CDR3 is CASSTTVADEQFF. As DNA, the CDR3 is TGTGCCAGCAGCACGACAGTGGCCGATGAGCAGTTCTTC.

The gene calls are TRBV6-5 and TRBJ1-6; D remains unclear. Germline CDR1 and CDR2: MNHEY and SVGAGI. V shed 6 bases and J shed 0 bases, with 9 bases lying between them. The length of the CDR3 is 15 residues. CDR3 nucleotide sequence: TGTGCCAGCAGAAGCTGGGTCTCCTATAATTCACCCCTCCACTTT. This encodes CASRSWVSYNSPLHF.

The rearrangement links TRBV6-1 to TRBJ1-2; D unclear. Germline CDR1 and CDR2: MNHNS and SASEGT. Trimming took 1 base from V and 2 from J, leaving 11 bases between them. There are 15 residues in the CDR3. CDR3 coding DNA: TGTGCCAGCAGTGAAGAGACAAATATCAACTATGGCTACACCTTC. This sequence encodes CASSEETNINYGYTF.

The chain couples TRBV7-3 to TRBJ2-2; 8 bases agree with TRBD1. The CDR3 consists of 15 residues. Germline V gene data show CDR1 as SGHTA and CDR2 as FQGTGA. V lost 7 bases and J lost 1; bases outside the gene matches: 5. The CDR3 here is CASTDDRGNTGELFF. In DNA, the CDR3 is TGTGCCAGCACCGACGACAGGGGGAACACCGGGGAGCTGTTTTTT.

This clonotype was picked up a small number of times. This chain connects TRBV4-1 to TRBJ2-4, with 7 bases that match TRBD2. The trim removed 9 bases at V and 8 bases at J, leaving 4 bases unmatched. CDR1 is MGHRA and CDR2 is YSYEKL in the germline V gene. The CDR3 contains 11 residues. Written as DNA, the CDR3 is TGCGCCAGTGGGGGGGGGGACATTCAGTACTTC. Residues: CASGGGDIQYF.

The sample holds many counts of this clonotype. The CDR3 region is CASSVGLAVQETQYF. The CDR3 region has the DNA TGCGCCAGCAGCGTTGGACTAGCGGTCCAAGAGACCCAGTACTTC. V is TRBV5-1 and J is TRBJ2-5; 10 nucleotides agree with TRBD2. Germline CDR1 SGHRS, CDR2 YFSETQ. This CDR3 region has 15 residues. J was trimmed by 1 base and V by 4 bases; bases with no gene match: 4. Complete variable domain (other parts from reference TRBV5-1 and TRBJ2-5): KAGVTQTPRYLIKTRGQQVTLSCSPISGHRSVSWYQQTPGQGLQFLFEYFSETQRNKGNFPGRFSGRQFSNSRSEMNVSTLELGDSALYLCASSVGLAVQETQYFGPGTRLLVL.

This clonotype was counted a few times. V is TRBV4-1 and J is TRBJ2-7, with D unclear. CDR1 and CDR2 (germline): MGHRA, YSYEKL. Trimming pared 1 base from V and 3 bases from J, leaving 13 bases between. The CDR3 has 15 amino acids. CDR3 DNA: TGCGCCAGCAGCCAAGGTCCCGGGTCCCTCTACGAGCAGTACTTC. It is translated as CASSQGPGSLYEQYF.

The rearrangement uses TRBV7-9 and TRBJ1-5; the match to TRBD1 covers 9 bases. Trimming cost V 1 base and J 9 bases; bases outside gene matches: 7. CDR1 SEHNR and CDR2 FQNEAQ come from the germline V gene (reference sequence). The CDR3 has 15 amino acids. The CDR3 DNA is TGTGCCAGCAGCTTAGGGGACAGGGATCGGGCGCCCCAGCATTTT. Translated: CASSLGDRDRAPQHF.

The gene calls are TRBV24-1 and TRBJ2-2; D is ambiguous. V lost 5 bases, J lost 4 bases, and 10 bases lay in between. This CDR3 spans 14 amino acids. Germline V gives CDR1 KGHDR, CDR2 SFDVKD. The CDR3 is CATSVPGSTGELFF. Here the CDR3 DNA reads TGTGCCACCAGTGTTCCTGGGTCCACCGGGGAGCTGTTTTTT.

V and J are TRBV28 and TRBJ2-3; D is perhaps TRBD2 (5 bases). The CDR3 runs to 14 residues. Deletions cut 2 bases from V and 4 bases from J, with 10 bases between. The V gene's germline CDR1 is MDHEN and CDR2 SYDVKM. CDR3 sequence reads: CASSLERAPDTQYF. Here the CDR3 DNA reads TGTGCCAGCAGTTTAGAGAGGGCTCCAGATACGCAGTATTTT.

This chain joins TRBV7-3 and TRBJ2-6, with TRBD2 identical over 9 bases. The ends lost 5 bases at V and 1 base at J; junction bases unmatched: 6. Germline CDR1 is SGHTA and CDR2 is FQGTGA. The CDR3 loop spans 17 amino acids. Here the CDR3 DNA reads TGTGCCAGCAGCCCAGGACTAGCGACTTCTGGGGCCAACGTCCTGACTTTC. It translates to CASSPGLATSGANVLTF.